This T cell receptor (beta chain) was observed in a study of glioma-infiltrating T cells. This clonotype was counted between two and nine times. Amplification of TCR alpha and beta CDR3 regions from RNA used iRepertoire nested multiplex PCR. TCRdb passed the multiplex PCR reads through MiXCR, listing each CDR3 protein once. The sample contains 300,000 to 400,000 distinct CDR3 sequences, 41% of which appear only once. This CDR3 comprises 14 residues. In germline, CDR1 is MDHEN, CDR2 SYDVKM. J gave up 4 bases and V 7 bases, and 7 bases lay outside the gene matches. The sequence derives from a human donor with low-grade glioma or glioblastoma, undergoing nonglioma brain surgery, or in good health (not recorded which). Material: glioma tissue, nonneoplastic brain tissue, or PBMCs (not recorded which). The chain uses TRBV28 and TRBJ2-1; 7 bases are shared with TRBD2. The CDR3 here is CASTLAGVYNEQFF. For the CDR3, the DNA is TGTGCCAGCACCCTGGCGGGAGTGTACAATGAGCAGTTCTTC.